This record covers a single TCR beta chain. These data belong to a study of blood T cell repertoires in COVID-19. Study details: Acute and convalescent COVID-19 samples came from the United States, Italy and Spain.

Assay: immunoSEQ multiplex PCR; the TCRdb copy retains only in-frame clones and omits some. The sample records some 200,000 clones, 80% being singletons. Recruitment covered roughly 24 US areas and drew participants whose ages spanned roughly 18 to 100 years. Cohort allocation depended upon clinical history that participants reported. The length of the CDR3 is 17 residues. V lost 6 bases, J lost 9 bases, and 24 bases lay in between. Germline V gives CDR1 MNHEY, CDR2 SVGEGT. The material sequenced was PBMCs or T cells enriched from blood (not recorded which). The chain recombines TRBV6-2 or TRBV6-3 with TRBJ1-6; a weak D match, TRBD1 (5 bases). This TCR came from a woman aged 40 to 50 with acute COVID-19. CDR3 nucleotides: TGTGCCAGCAGCCTATACTCCGGGACCGGAGCGGGTTCACCCCTCCACTTT. Amino acid sequence: CASSLYSGTGAGSPLHF.